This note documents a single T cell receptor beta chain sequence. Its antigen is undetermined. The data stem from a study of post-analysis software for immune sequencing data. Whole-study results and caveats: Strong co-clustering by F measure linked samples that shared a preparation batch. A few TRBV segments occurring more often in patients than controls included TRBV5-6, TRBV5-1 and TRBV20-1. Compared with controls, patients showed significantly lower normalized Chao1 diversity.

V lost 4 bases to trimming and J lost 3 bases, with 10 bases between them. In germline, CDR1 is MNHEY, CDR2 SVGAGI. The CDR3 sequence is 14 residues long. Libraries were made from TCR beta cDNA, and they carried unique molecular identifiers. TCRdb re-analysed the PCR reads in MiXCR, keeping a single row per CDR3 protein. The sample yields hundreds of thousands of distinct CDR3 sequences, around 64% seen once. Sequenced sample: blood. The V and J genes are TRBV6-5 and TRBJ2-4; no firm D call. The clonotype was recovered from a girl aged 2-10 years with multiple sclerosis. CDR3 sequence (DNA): TGTGCCAGCAGTTTCACACCTGGCAAAAACATTCAGTACTTC. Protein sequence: CASSFTPGKNIQYF.